This paragraph reports one T cell receptor beta chain. Its specificity is not known. Only in-frame clones appear in the TCRdb table, and some are missing; sequencing was by immunoSEQ multiplex PCR. In the table there are approximately 480,000 clones, 70% to 90% of which are singletons. The treatment was: over 15 received Ad26.COV2.S at low or high dose, single or two shots; several received placebo; per-sample allocation not given. Day 63 following the first vaccine or placebo injection was when the samples were taken. The CDR3 runs to 16 residues. Germline CDR1 is MDHEN and CDR2 is SYDVKM. V was trimmed by 3 bases and J by 5 bases, leaving 19 bases between them. This record comes from a study of Ad26.COV2.S vaccination and SARS-CoV-2 variants. Study summary: Dosing was one shot or two shots 56 days apart. Study-level findings and limits: Ad26.COV2.S recipients had broader spike-specific TCRs (P = 0.0014). Following vaccination, spike-specific CD8+ and CD4+ T cell responses reportedly exhibited substantial breadth. Total T cell responses, in the TCR breadth and depth analyses, may have been underestimated.

The specimen was peripheral blood, collected in a trial of Ad26.COV2.S vaccine versus placebo. The V and J genes are TRBV28 and TRBJ1-1, with D maybe TRBD1 (6 bases). The sequence was obtained from a person between 18 and 60 years old who received the Ad26.COV2.S COVID-19 vaccine or a placebo. The CDR3 region has the DNA TGTGCCAGCAGTTTTAGGGGGGGCGCTTTGGGGACTGAAGCTTTCTTT. It is translated as CASSFRGGALGTEAFF.